This TCR beta chain was recovered during a study of technical replicates of blood from a few donors. Libraries were prepared by immunoSEQ multiplex PCR; TCRdb keeps only in-frame clonotypes and omits some of them. The data hold some 11,000 clones, with roughly 93% observed a single time. J was trimmed by 8 bases and V by 0 bases; bases with no gene match: 9. CDR3 length: 15 amino acids. CDR1 is LNHNV and CDR2 is YYDKDF in the germline V gene (reference sequence). The sequenced material came from PBMCs. V and J are TRBV15 and TRBJ1-2, with TRBD1 matching over 7 bases. The TCR was taken from a human donor in good health. The CDR3: CATSRDTGQALGYTF. In nucleotides, the CDR3 is TGTGCCACCAGCAGAGATACCGGACAGGCCTTGGGCTACACCTTC. Together with reference TRBV15 and TRBJ1-2, the CDR3 gives the full variable domain: DAMVIQNPRYQVTQFGKPVTLSCSQTLNHNVMYWYQQKSSQAPKLLFHYYDKDFNNEADTPDNFQSRRPNTSFCFLDIRSPGLGDTAMYLCATSRDTGQALGYTFGSGTRLTVV.